This entry lists 17 T cell receptor beta chains sequenced from one sample in a study of blood T cell repertoires in COVID-19. Using immunoSEQ multiplex PCR, the repertoire was profiled, and TCRdb retains in-frame clones only, with some absent. The table records about 120,000 clones, about nine tenths of them present only once. Sample: peripheral blood. Every receptor here comes from a woman in her 70s with acute or convalescent COVID-19.

The V gene is TRBV10-3, the J gene TRBJ1-2, with D perhaps matching TRBD1 (5 bases). V lost 9 bases, J lost 4 bases, and 15 bases lay in between. This CDR3 is 13 amino acids long. The germline gives CDR1 ENHRY, CDR2 SYGVKD. The CDR3: CAIGEGSPYGYTF. Here the CDR3 DNA reads TGTGCCATAGGGGAGGGCTCACCCTATGGCTACACCTTC.

The genes are TRBV10-1 and TRBJ1-3; D is perhaps TRBD1 (5 bases). This CDR3 is built from 13 residues. From germline, CDR1 is WNHNN and CDR2 SYGVQD (reference sequence). V shed 6 bases and J shed 3 bases, with 9 bases lying between them. The CDR3 is CASRERGGNTIYF. DNA of the CDR3: TGCGCCAGCAGGGAGAGGGGTGGAAACACCATATATTTT.

This clone has ten or more counts. The V and J genes are TRBV7-9 and TRBJ2-7; D possibly corresponds to TRBD1 (6 bases). In germline, CDR1 is SEHNR, CDR2 FQNEAQ (reference sequence). CDR3 length: 13 amino acids. V lost 4 bases and J lost 2, with 9 bases in between. This CDR3 reads CASSSRGAYEQYF. The CDR3 DNA is TGTGCCAGCAGCTCCAGGGGAGCCTACGAGCAGTACTTC.

J is TRBJ1-1 and V is TRBV27; TRBD1 might be the D (5 bases). The V gene lost 1 base and the J gene lost 1 base, with 7 bases spanning the gap. Germline V gene sequence: CDR1 MNHEY, CDR2 SMNVEV (reference sequence). The CDR3 sequence is 14 residues long. The CDR3 is CASSLYGQNTEAFF. The CDR3, as DNA: TGTGCCAGCAGTTTATACGGACAGAACACTGAAGCTTTCTTT.

The chain uses TRBV5-1 and TRBJ1-3; no firm D call. Germline V gene sequence: CDR1 SGHRS, CDR2 YFSETQ. CDR3 length: 16 residues. Trimming removed 0 bases from V and 0 bases from J, with 10 bases in between. The chain's CDR3 is CASSLVPGNSGNTIYF. The CDR3 DNA sequence: TGCGCCAGCAGCTTGGTGCCAGGCAACTCTGGAAACACCATATATTTT.

This CDR3 reads CASSSTRQRPLHF. For the CDR3, the DNA is TGTGCCAGCAGCTCAACCCGACAGAGACCCCTCCACTTT. The chain is built from TRBV11-2 and TRBJ1-6, with a weak D call TRBD1 (5 bases). Trimming took 4 bases from V and 12 from J, leaving 13 bases between them. The CDR3 totals 13 residues. Germline lookup yields CDR1 SGHAT and CDR2 FQNNGV. The full variable domain, in which reference TRBV11-2 and TRBJ1-6 provide the parts outside the CDR3, is EAGVAQSPRYKIIEKRQSVAFWCNPISGHATLYWYQQILGQGPKLLIQFQNNGVVDDSQLPKDRFSAERLKGVDSTLKIQPAKLEDSAVYLCASSSTRQRPLHFGNGTRLTVT.

The chain has TRBV19 and TRBJ1-5; 10 bases agree with TRBD1. The V segment lost 5 bases and the J segment 2 bases; nucleotides outside the gene matches: 9. Per the germline V gene, CDR1 is LNHDA and CDR2 is SQIVND (reference sequence). This CDR3 spans 17 amino acids. The CDR3 nucleotides are TGTGCCAGTAGTCACAACCTTGGGACAGGGGGCAATCAGCCCCAGCATTTT. It yields the protein CASSHNLGTGGNQPQHF.

CDR3 residues: CASSSTGLNTEAFF. Written as DNA, the CDR3 is TGTGCCAGCAGCTCTACAGGGTTGAACACTGAAGCTTTCTTT. The chain joins TRBV28 to TRBJ1-1; maybe TRBD1 (6 bases). The germline V and J ends were trimmed by 6 bases and 0 bases, with 11 bases remaining between them. Germline CDR1 reads MDHEN; CDR2 reads SYDVKM. The CDR3 length is 14 residues.

Notes on this clone: The conserved phenylalanine or tryptophan is not found at the CDR3 terminus, so this likely reflects a read error. The chain recombines TRBV5-4 with TRBJ1-2; 8 nucleotides align to TRBD1. The germline gives CDR1 SGHNT, CDR2 YYREEE (reference sequence). V dropped 4 bases and J dropped 5; count of bases not matched to a gene: 10. The CDR3 length is 15 residues. CDR3 residues: CASSRTGNVAYGYTL. In nucleotides, the CDR3 is TGTGCCAGCAGCCGGACAGGGAATGTTGCATATGGCTACACCCTC.

The rearrangement joins TRBV24-1 to TRBJ1-5; D may be TRBD1 (6 bases). This CDR3 spans 16 amino acids. Per germline, CDR1 KGHDR and CDR2 SFDVKD. Trimming left V 3 bases short and J 0 bases short, with 11 bases between. CDR3 sequence reads: CATSDDRGGSNQPQHF. CDR3 nucleotide sequence: TGTGCCACCAGTGATGACAGAGGGGGTAGCAATCAGCCCCAGCATTTT.

This sequence joins TRBV10-3 and TRBJ1-4, with TRBD1 identical over 7 bases. V lost 0 bases to trimming and J lost 8 bases; unmatched junction nucleotides: 6. The germline V gene encodes CDR1 ENHRY and CDR2 SYGVKD. This CDR3 region has 15 residues. The CDR3: CAISESKGAREKLFF. The CDR3 DNA reads TGTGCCATCAGTGAGTCGAAGGGGGCTAGGGAAAAACTGTTTTTT.

The rearrangement uses TRBV2 and TRBJ1-1; 8 nucleotides align to TRBD1. Germline V CDR1 and CDR2: SNHLY, FYNNEI. Germline trimming cut 5 bases from V and 0 bases from J; bases unmatched to any gene: 5. The CDR3 runs to 15 residues. The CDR3 DNA reads TGTGCCAGCAGTCACAGGGGGGAAATGAACACTGAAGCTTTCTTT. Protein: CASSHRGEMNTEAFF. The full variable domain, completed using reference TRBV2 and TRBJ1-1, is EPEVTQTPSHQVTQMGQEVILRCVPISNHLYFYWYRQILGQKVEFLVSFYNNEISEKSEIFDDQFSVERPDGSNFTLKIRSTKLEDSAMYFCASSHRGEMNTEAFFGQGTRLTVV.

The chain uses TRBV4-1 and TRBJ2-4; possibly TRBD1 for D (6 bases). The CDR3 is 16 residues long. Germline CDR1 is MGHRA and CDR2 is YSYEKL. V lost 7 bases and J lost 3, with 19 bases in between. The CDR3, as DNA: TGCGCCAGCAAGAACTTAGTGGGGGCCGACAAAAACATTCAGTACTTC. Protein sequence: CASKNLVGADKNIQYF.

The chain uses TRBV6-4 and TRBJ1-1; 7 bases are shared with TRBD1. Germline V gives CDR1 MRHNA, CDR2 SNTAGT. CDR3 length: 14 amino acids. V lost 5 bases, J lost 4 bases, and 7 bases stayed unmatched. The CDR3 DNA follows: TGTGCCAGCAGTCCGACAGGGCTCGGCACTGAAGCTTTCTTT. Its protein is CASSPTGLGTEAFF.

The V call is TRBV10-3, the J call TRBJ1-4; a possible D gene is TRBD1 (6 bases). V was shortened by 2 bases and J by 4 bases, with 11 bases between the two germline ends. Germline CDR1 is ENHRY and CDR2 is SYGVKD. The CDR3 has 15 amino acids. The CDR3 DNA is TGTGCCATCAGTGAGAGCGGGACACTTAATGAAAAACTGTTTTTT. It translates to CAISESGTLNEKLFF.

The chain links TRBV19 to TRBJ1-6; D ambiguous. V was shortened by 7 bases and J by 0 bases, with 13 bases between the two germline ends. The CDR3 totals 16 residues. Germline CDR1 is LNHDA and CDR2 is SQIVND (reference sequence). CDR3 amino acids: CASTSIASSYNSPLHF. The CDR3 DNA is TGTGCCAGTACTAGTATCGCGAGCTCCTATAATTCACCCCTCCACTTT.

The chain carries TRBV6-6 and TRBJ1-5, with no clear D. The CDR3 totals 14 residues. The V end lost 0 bases, the J end lost 6 bases, and 9 bases lay between the germline ends. In germline, CDR1 is MNHNY, CDR2 SVGAGI (reference sequence). The CDR3 bases are TGTGCCAGCAGTTACTCGAGGGATCGTCAGCCCCAGCATTTT. It encodes CASSYSRDRQPQHF.